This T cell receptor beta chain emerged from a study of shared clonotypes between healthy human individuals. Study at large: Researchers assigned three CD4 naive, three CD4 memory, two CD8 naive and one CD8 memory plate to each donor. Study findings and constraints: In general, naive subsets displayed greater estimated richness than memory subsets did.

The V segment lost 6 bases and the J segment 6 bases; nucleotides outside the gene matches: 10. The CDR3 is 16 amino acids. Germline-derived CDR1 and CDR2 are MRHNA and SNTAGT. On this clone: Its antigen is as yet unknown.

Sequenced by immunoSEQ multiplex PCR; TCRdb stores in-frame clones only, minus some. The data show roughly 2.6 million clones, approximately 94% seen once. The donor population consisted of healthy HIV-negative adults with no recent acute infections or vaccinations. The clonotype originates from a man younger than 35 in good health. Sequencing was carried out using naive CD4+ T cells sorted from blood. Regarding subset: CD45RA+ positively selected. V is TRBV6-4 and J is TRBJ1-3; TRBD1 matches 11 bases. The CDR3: CASSLPLGQGANTIYF. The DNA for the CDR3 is TGTGCCAGCAGCCTTCCCCTCGGACAGGGGGCAAACACCATATATTTT.